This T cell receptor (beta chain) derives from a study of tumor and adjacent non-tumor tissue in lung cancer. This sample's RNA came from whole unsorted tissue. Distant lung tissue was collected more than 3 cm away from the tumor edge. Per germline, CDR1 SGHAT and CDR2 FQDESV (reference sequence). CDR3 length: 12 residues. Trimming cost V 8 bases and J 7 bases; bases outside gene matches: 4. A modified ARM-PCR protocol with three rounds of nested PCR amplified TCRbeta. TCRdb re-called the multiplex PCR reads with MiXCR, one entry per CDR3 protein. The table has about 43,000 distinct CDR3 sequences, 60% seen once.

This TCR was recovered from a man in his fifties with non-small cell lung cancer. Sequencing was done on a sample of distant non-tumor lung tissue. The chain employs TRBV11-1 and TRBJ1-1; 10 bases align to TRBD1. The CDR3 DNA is TGTGCCAGCCCCGGGACAGGGGATGAAGCTTTCTTT. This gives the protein CASPGTGDEAFF.